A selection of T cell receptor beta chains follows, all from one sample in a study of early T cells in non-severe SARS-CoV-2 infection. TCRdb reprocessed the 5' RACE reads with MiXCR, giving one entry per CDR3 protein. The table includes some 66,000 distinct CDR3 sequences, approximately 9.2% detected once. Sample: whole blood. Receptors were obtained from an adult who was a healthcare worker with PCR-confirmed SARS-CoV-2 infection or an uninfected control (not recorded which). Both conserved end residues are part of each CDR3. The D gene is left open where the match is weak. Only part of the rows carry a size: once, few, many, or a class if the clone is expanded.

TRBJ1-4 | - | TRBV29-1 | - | CSVRSAGDEKLFF | TGCAGCGTTCGGTCGGCTGGTGACGAAAAACTGTTTTTT
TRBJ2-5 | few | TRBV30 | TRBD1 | CAWSTGTGVGTQYF | TGTGCCTGGAGTACCGGGACAGGTGTAGGGACCCAGTACTTC
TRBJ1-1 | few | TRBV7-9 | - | CASSLVVSTEAFF | TGTGCCAGCAGCTTAGTGGTTAGCACTGAAGCTTTCTTT
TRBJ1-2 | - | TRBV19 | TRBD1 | CASSKPGTVNYGYTF | TGTGCCAGTAGTAAACCCGGGACAGTTAACTATGGCTACACCTTC
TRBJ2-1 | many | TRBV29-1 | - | CSVGARRGTHNEQFF | TGCAGCGTTGGGGCCCGCAGGGGCACTCACAATGAGCAGTTCTTC
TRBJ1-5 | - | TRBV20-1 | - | CSASDRHNQPQHF | TGCAGTGCTTCCGACAGGCACAATCAGCCCCAGCATTTT
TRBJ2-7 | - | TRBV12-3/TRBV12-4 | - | CASSLNQLGTQQYF | TGTGCCAGCAGTCTAAACCAGCTCGGGACCCAGCAGTACTTC
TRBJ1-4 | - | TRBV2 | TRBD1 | CASIRGGSTNEKLFF | TGTGCCAGCATTAGAGGGGGCTCAACTAATGAAAAACTGTTTTTT
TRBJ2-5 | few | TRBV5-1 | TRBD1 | CASTSSGGSLWETQYF | TGCGCCAGCACGTCCTCAGGGGGTAGTTTGTGGGAGACCCAGTACTTC
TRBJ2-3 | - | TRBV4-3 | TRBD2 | CASSHSSGASTDTQYF | TGCGCCAGCAGCCACTCTAGCGGGGCTAGCACAGATACGCAGTATTTT
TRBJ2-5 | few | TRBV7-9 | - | CASSLAYLEGTQYF | TGTGCCAGCAGCTTAGCGTATCTGGAAGGAACCCAGTACTTC
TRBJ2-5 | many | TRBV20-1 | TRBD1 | CSPQGQGTETQYF | TGCAGTCCACAGGGACAGGGGACAGAGACCCAGTACTTC
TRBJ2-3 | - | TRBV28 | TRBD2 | CASSSPGLAPDTQYF | TGTGCCAGCAGTTCACCGGGACTAGCCCCAGATACGCAGTATTTT
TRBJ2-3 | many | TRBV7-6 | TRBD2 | CASSLAYGAGRTDTQYF | TGTGCCAGCAGCTTAGCGTACGGAGCGGGACGGACAGATACGCAGTATTTT
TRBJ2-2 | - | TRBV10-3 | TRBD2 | CAISPGLDTGELFF | TGTGCCATCAGCCCGGGACTAGACACCGGGGAGCTGTTTTTT
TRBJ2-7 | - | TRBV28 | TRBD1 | CASTGGRYEQYF | TGTGCCAGCACAGGGGGAAGATACGAGCAGTACTTC
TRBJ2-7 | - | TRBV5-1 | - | CASSLFVGANEQYF | TGCGCCAGCAGCTTGTTCGTGGGGGCAAACGAGCAGTACTTC
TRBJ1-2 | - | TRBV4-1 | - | CASRRDSGNYGYTF | TGCGCCAGCAGGAGAGACAGCGGCAACTATGGCTACACCTTC
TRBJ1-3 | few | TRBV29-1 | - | CSGGDSGNTIYF | TGCAGCGGAGGAGACTCTGGAAACACCATATATTTT
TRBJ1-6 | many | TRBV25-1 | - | CASRGPGGHNSPLHF | TGTGCCAGCAGGGGTCCGGGTGGTCACAATTCACCCCTCCACTTT
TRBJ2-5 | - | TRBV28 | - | CASTKPPGYQETQYF | TGTGCCAGCACCAAACCCCCCGGATACCAAGAGACCCAGTACTTC
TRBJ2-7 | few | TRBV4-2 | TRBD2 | CASSQVLAGEVVYEQYF | TGTGCCAGCAGCCAAGTACTAGCGGGAGAGGTAGTCTACGAGCAGTACTTC
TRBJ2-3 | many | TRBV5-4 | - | CASSSSTDTQYF | TGTGCCAGCAGTTCGAGCACAGATACGCAGTATTTT
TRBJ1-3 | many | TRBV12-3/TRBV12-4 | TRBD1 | CASSRQGPGNTIYF | TGTGCCAGCAGTCGACAGGGGCCTGGAAACACCATATATTTT
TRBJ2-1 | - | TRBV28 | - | CASSLPFGEQFF | TGTGCCAGCAGTTTACCGTTTGGTGAGCAGTTCTTC
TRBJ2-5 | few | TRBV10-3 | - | CAISSPGQETQYF | TGTGCCATCAGTTCCCCCGGGCAAGAGACCCAGTACTTC
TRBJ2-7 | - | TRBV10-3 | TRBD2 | CAISAGTSGSEQYF | TGTGCCATCAGTGCAGGGACTAGCGGGAGCGAGCAGTACTTC
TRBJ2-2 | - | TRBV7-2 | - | CASNQGLAASGELFF | TGTGCCAGCAACCAGGGGCTAGCGGCTAGCGGGGAGCTGTTTTTT
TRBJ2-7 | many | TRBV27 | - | CASSYRGSVYEQYF | TGTGCCAGCAGTTACCGGGGTTCGGTCTACGAGCAGTACTTC
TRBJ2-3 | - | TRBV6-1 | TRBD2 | CASSESTSGRATDTQYF | TGTGCCAGCAGTGAATCGACTAGCGGGAGGGCGACAGATACGCAGTATTTT